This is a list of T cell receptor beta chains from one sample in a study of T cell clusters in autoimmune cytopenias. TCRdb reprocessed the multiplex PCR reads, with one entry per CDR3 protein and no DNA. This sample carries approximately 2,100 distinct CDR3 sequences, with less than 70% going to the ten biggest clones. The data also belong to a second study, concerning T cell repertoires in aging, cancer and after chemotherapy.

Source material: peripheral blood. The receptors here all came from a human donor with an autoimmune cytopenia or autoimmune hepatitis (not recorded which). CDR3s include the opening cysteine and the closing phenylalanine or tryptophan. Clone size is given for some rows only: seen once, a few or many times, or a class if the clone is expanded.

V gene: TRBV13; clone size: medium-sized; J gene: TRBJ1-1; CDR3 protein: CASSPIRGAKNEAFF
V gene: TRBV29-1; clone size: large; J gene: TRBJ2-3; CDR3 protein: CSVEGLVTDTQYF
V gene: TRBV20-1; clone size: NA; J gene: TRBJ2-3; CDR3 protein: CSAREGLADTDTQYF
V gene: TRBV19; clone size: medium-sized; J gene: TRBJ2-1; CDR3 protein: CASSMEGAVHNEQFF
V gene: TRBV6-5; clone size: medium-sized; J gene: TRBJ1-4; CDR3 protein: CASSYGTTNEKLFF
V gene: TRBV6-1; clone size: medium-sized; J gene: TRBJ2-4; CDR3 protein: CASSESKNIQYF
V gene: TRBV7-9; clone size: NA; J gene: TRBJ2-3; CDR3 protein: CASNFRLSTDTQYF
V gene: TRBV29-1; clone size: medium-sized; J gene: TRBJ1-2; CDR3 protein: CSVVGTVFYGYTF
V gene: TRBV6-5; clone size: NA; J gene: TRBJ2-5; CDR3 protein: CASSIGLALETQYF
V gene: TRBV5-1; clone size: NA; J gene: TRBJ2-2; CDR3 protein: CASSLEGGARSGELFF
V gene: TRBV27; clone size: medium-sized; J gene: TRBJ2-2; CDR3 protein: CASSFKSPGSPSELLAGWGELFF
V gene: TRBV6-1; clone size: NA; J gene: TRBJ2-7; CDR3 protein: CASIIGEVNWDEQYF
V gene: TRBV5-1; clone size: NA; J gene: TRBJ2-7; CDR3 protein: CASSSGTSSEQYF
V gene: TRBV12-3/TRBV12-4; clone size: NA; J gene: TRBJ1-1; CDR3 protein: CASSVQGPTEAFF
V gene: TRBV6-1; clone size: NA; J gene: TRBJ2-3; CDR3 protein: CASSYSRWNTQYF
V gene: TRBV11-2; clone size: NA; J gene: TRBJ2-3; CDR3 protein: CASSHGTGYLDTQYF
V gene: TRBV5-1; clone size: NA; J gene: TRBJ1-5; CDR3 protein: CASSLMGGQPQHF
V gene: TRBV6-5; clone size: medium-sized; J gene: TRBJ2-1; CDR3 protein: CASSYRDSADEQFF
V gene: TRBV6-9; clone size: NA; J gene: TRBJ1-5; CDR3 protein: CASRTTGFNQPQHF
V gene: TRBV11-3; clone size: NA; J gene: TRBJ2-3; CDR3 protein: CASSPGLGGTDTQYF
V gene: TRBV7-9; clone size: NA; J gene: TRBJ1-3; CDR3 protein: CASSLDRAPGNTIYF
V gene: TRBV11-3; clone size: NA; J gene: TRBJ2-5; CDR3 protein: CASSFGPDRGRETQYF
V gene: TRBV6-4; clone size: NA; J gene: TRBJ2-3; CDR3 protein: CASSDGEGGDTQYF
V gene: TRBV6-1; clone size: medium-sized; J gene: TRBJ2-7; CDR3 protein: CASSPTRAEQYF
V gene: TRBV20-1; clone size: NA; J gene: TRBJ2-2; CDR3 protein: CSARNSGRDTGELFF
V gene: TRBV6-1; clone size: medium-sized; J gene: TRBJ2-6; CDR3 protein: CASSLQGAGANVLTF
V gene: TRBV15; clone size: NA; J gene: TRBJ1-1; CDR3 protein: CATSRDVEGAFF
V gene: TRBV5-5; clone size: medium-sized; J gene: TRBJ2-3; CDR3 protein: CASRTQGAPDTQYF
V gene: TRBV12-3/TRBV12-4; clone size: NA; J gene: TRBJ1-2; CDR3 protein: CASTFKQGGAYYGYTF
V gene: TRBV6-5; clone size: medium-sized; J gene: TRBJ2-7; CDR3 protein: CASSPVAGGAEQYF
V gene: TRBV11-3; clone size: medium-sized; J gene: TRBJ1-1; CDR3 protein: CASSGRTENTEAFF
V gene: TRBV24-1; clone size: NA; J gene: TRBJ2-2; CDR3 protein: CATSDFSGSAGELFF
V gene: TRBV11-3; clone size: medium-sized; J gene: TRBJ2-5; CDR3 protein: CASGTFSGTQETQYF
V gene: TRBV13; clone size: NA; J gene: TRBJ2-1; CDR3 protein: CASSAKDRVRNEQFF
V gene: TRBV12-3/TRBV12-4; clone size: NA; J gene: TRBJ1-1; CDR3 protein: CASSLGGFEAFF
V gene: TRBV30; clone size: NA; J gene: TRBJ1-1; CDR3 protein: CAWAGHTEAFF
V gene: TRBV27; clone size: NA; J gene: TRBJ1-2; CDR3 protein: CASSSSSENYGYTF
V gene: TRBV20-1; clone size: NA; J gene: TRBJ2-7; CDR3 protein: CSANDRGYEQYF
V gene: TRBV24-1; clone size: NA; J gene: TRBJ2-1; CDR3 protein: CATSDSSGYAYNEQFF
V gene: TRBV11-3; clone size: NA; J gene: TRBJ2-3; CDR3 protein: CASSLGPDTQYF
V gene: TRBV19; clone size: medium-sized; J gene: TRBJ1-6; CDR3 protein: CASSIGRSFHF
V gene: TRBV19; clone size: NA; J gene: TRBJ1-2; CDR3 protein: CASSIGDNYGYTF
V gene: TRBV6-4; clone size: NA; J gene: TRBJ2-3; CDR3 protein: CASSADWESSQYF
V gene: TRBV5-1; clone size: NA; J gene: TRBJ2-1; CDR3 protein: CASSSGLVGGEQFF